A selection of T cell receptor beta chains follows, all from one sample in a study of CD8 T cells in Susac syndrome. TCRdb itself ran the immunoSEQ multiplex PCR reads through MiXCR, one entry per CDR3 protein. The table lists around 300,000 distinct CDR3 sequences, approximately 85% of them singletons. Sequencing was performed on CD8+ T cells from PBMCs. These receptors were obtained from a human donor with multiple sclerosis. The CDR3 runs from the conserved cysteine through the conserved F or W. Each record gives: V gene, D gene, clone size, J gene, CDR3 DNA, CDR3 protein. D genes are given only for firm matches. Size is stated for part of the rows, as once, few or many counts, or as a class when the clone is expanded.

TRBV28	NA	NA	TRBJ2-1	TGTGCCAGCAGTTTGCTTCCGGGCTCCTACAATGAGCAGTTCTTC	CASSLLPGSYNEQFF
TRBV9	NA	NA	TRBJ2-2	TGTGCCAGCAGCGTAGCTACGGACACCGCGAACACCGGGGAGCTGTTTTTT	CASSVATDTANTGELFF
TRBV6-5	TRBD2	NA	TRBJ2-1	TGTGCCAGCAGTTACGCGCTAGCGGGAGTGTACAATGAGCAGTTCTTC	CASSYALAGVYNEQFF
TRBV6-5	NA	NA	TRBJ1-4	TGTGCCAGCAGTTACGGGGCGAAGAATGAAAAACTGTTTTTT	CASSYGAKNEKLFF
TRBV14	NA	NA	TRBJ1-2	TGTGCCAGCAGCCCCGCCGTGGACTATGGCTACACCTTC	CASSPAVDYGYTF
TRBV9	NA	NA	TRBJ1-1	TGTGCCAGCTCGACGGATAACACTGAAGCTTTCTTT	CASSTDNTEAFF
TRBV24-1	NA	NA	TRBJ1-5	TGTGCCACCAGTGACCAGGGAATCGATCAGCCCCAGCATTTT	CATSDQGIDQPQHF
TRBV19	NA	NA	TRBJ2-1	TGTGCCAGTAGTACCCGAGCTGAAGATGAGCAGTTCTTC	CASSTRAEDEQFF
TRBV29-1	NA	NA	TRBJ1-1	TGCAGCGTTCGGCCAGGTTGGGAAACTGAAGCTTTCTTT	CSVRPGWETEAFF
TRBV6-2/TRBV6-3	NA	NA	TRBJ2-1	TGTGCCAGCAGTTACTACGGGGGAGAATGGGATGAGCAGTTCTTC	CASSYYGGEWDEQFF
TRBV9	NA	NA	TRBJ2-3	TGTGCCAGCAGCGTGAGTTTTCTCACAGATACGCAGTATTTT	CASSVSFLTDTQYF
TRBV5-4	TRBD2	NA	TRBJ2-1	TGTGCCAGCAGCCCAGGGACTAGCGGGGGCGATGAGCAGTTCTTC	CASSPGTSGGDEQFF
TRBV7-9	NA	many	TRBJ1-5	TGTGCCAGCAGCTTAAGCAATCAGCCCCAGCATTTT	CASSLSNQPQHF
TRBV6-2/TRBV6-3	NA	NA	TRBJ2-7	TGTGCCAGCAGTTACGTCCGTTTAAGCGAGCAGTACTTC	CASSYVRLSEQYF
TRBV27	TRBD1	NA	TRBJ2-1	TGTGCCAGCAGTACCGGGACAGTGATAACTTTTGAGCAGTTCTTC	CASSTGTVITFEQFF
TRBV20-1	TRBD1	NA	TRBJ2-3	TGCAGTGCTAGGGACTTTGCAGCCCCAGGGGGAGATACGCAGTATTTT	CSARDFAAPGGDTQYF
TRBV15	TRBD2	once	TRBJ2-1	TGTGCCACCAGCAGTACAGAGACTAGCGGTTGGTACAATGAGCAGTTCTTC	CATSSTETSGWYNEQFF
TRBV11-2	NA	NA	TRBJ1-1	TGTGCCAGCAGCTTAGATAAGGGGTACACTGAAGCTTTCTTT	CASSLDKGYTEAFF
TRBV6-2/TRBV6-3	NA	few	TRBJ2-1	TGTGCCAGCAGTTACCTGGCAGAGGGGCTTCACAATGAGCAGTTCTTC	CASSYLAEGLHNEQFF
TRBV4-3	NA	NA	TRBJ2-2	TGCGCCAGCAGCCACCGGACTACCGGGGAGCTGTTTTTT	CASSHRTTGELFF
TRBV12-3/TRBV12-4	TRBD2	few	TRBJ2-7	TGTGCCTCCGGAGGGACTAGCGGGACCTACGAGCAGTACTTC	CASGGTSGTYEQYF
TRBV6-1	NA	NA	TRBJ1-5	TGTGCCAGCAGTGGGGGGATTAGCAATCAGCCCCAGCATTTT	CASSGGISNQPQHF
TRBV6-2/TRBV6-3	NA	NA	TRBJ2-1	TGTGCCAGCAGCGACCCGGGGGACAATGAGCAGTTCTTC	CASSDPGDNEQFF
TRBV4-1	NA	NA	TRBJ1-2	TGCGCCAGCAGCCAAGAAAAGGCAGGGCTCAACTATGGCTACACCTTC	CASSQEKAGLNYGYTF
TRBV7-2	NA	NA	TRBJ2-3	TGTGCCAGCAGCTTAGTACCCCTCACAGATACGCAGTATTTT	CASSLVPLTDTQYF
TRBV2	NA	once	TRBJ2-1	TGTGCCAGCAACGGGGGTGAGCAGTTCTTC	CASNGGEQFF
TRBV28	NA	NA	TRBJ2-7	TGTGCCAGCAGTTCCTCCACAGGGTACGAGCAGTACTTC	CASSSSTGYEQYF
TRBV11-2	NA	NA	TRBJ2-5	TGTGCCAGCAGCCCCCTCGGAGGGCTGGCAGAGACCCAGTACTTC	CASSPLGGLAETQYF
TRBV12-5	NA	NA	TRBJ1-1	TGTGCTAGTGGTTTGGTACAAGGAGGGGTGGCTTTCTTT	CASGLVQGGVAFF
TRBV27	NA	NA	TRBJ1-2	TGTGCCAGCAGTCCCACTGGCAGGCCGTGGTTCTATGGCTACACCTTC	CASSPTGRPWFYGYTF
TRBV20-1	TRBD1	once	TRBJ2-7	TGCAGTGCCGGTAAGACAGGGGAAGACGAGCAGTACTTC	CSAGKTGEDEQYF
TRBV2	TRBD1	NA	TRBJ1-2	TGTGCCAGCAGTGGGCTCGACAGGGTCTATGGCTACACCTTC	CASSGLDRVYGYTF
TRBV10-2	TRBD1	NA	TRBJ2-1	TGCGCCAGCACCCCGGGACAGCATTTCAATGAGCAGTTCTTC	CASTPGQHFNEQFF
TRBV2	TRBD1	NA	TRBJ1-5	TGTGCCAGCAGAGAAGGGACAGGAAGCAATCAGCCCCAGCATTTT	CASREGTGSNQPQHF
TRBV6-5	NA	NA	TRBJ1-1	TGTGCCAGCAGCCCCATCTTGGGGGTCGTCACTGAAGCTTTCTTT	CASSPILGVVTEAFF
TRBV10-2	TRBD2	NA	TRBJ2-1	TGCGCCAGCCGGGGGGGACTAGCGGGAGTTTGGGAGCAGTTCTTC	CASRGGLAGVWEQFF
TRBV6-2/TRBV6-3	NA	NA	TRBJ2-7	TGTGCCAGCAGTGGACTGCGAAGCTACGAGCAGTACTTC	CASSGLRSYEQYF
TRBV7-7	NA	NA	TRBJ2-1	TGTGCCAGCAGCTTAGGGCCCTGGATCAATGAGCAGTTCTTC	CASSLGPWINEQFF
TRBV2	NA	NA	TRBJ2-5	TGTGCCAGCCTGGCTGTGACCCAGTACTTC	CASLAVTQYF
TRBV30	NA	NA	TRBJ2-1	TGTGCCTGGAGTCCCCCAAATGAGCAGTTCTTC	CAWSPPNEQFF
TRBV6-5	TRBD2	NA	TRBJ2-7	TGTGCCAGCAGTTTCGCCACTAGCGGGCTTGACTACGAGCAGTACTTC	CASSFATSGLDYEQYF
TRBV6-5	NA	once	TRBJ2-7	TGTGCCAGCAGTAAACTACAGGGTCGGTACGAGCAGTACTTC	CASSKLQGRYEQYF
TRBV28	TRBD2	NA	TRBJ2-1	TGTGCCAGCAGTTTGATTAGCGGGAGGGCCCCCAATGAGCAGTTCTTC	CASSLISGRAPNEQFF
TRBV6-5	TRBD2	few	TRBJ2-1	TGTGCCAGCAGTTACTCGCCGGGACTAGCCTACAATGAGCAGTTCTTC	CASSYSPGLAYNEQFF
TRBV28	NA	few	TRBJ2-6	TGTGCCAGCAGTACCGATGTCGGCGGGGAGAGCTCTGGGGCCAACGTCCTGACTTTC	CASSTDVGGESSGANVLTF
TRBV27	TRBD2	NA	TRBJ2-7	TGTGCCAGCAGTACCCTCGGGGGAGCGGGAGTCCACGAGCAGTACTTC	CASSTLGGAGVHEQYF
TRBV13	NA	NA	TRBJ2-3	TGTGCCAGCAGCCCCGGGCTGGGTCCAGATACGCAGTATTTT	CASSPGLGPDTQYF
TRBV20-1	NA	NA	TRBJ2-5	TGCAGTGCTAGAGACAGACTAACCTTACAAGAGACCCAGTACTTC	CSARDRLTLQETQYF
TRBV13	NA	NA	TRBJ2-1	TGTGCCAGCAGCTTACTAAATGTGGGGAATGAGCAGTTCTTC	CASSLLNVGNEQFF
TRBV4-1	NA	NA	TRBJ2-1	TGCGCCAGCAGCCAGGGGTACGGGAGTAGCTACAATGAGCAGTTCTTC	CASSQGYGSSYNEQFF
TRBV7-8	TRBD1	NA	TRBJ2-5	TGTGCCAGCAGCCCAAGAACGGGACAGGGGGCTGGAGAGACCCAGTACTTC	CASSPRTGQGAGETQYF
TRBV5-6	NA	NA	TRBJ2-1	TGTGCCAGCAGCGCTGGACACCCAGAGCAGTTCTTC	CASSAGHPEQFF
TRBV20-1	NA	NA	TRBJ2-7	TGCAGTGCTAGTCCCGAACGGGGCTACGAGCAGTACTTC	CSASPERGYEQYF
TRBV7-9	NA	NA	TRBJ2-2	TGTGCCAGCAGCTTAATCCTAGGCAGGGGAAACACCGGGGAGCTGTTTTTT	CASSLILGRGNTGELFF
TRBV27	NA	few	TRBJ2-1	TGTGCCAGCAGTTTAGTCTACTACTCCTACAATGAGCAGTTCTTC	CASSLVYYSYNEQFF
TRBV27	NA	NA	TRBJ1-2	TGTGCCAGCAGTTTTTCAGTTAACTATGGCTACACCTTC	CASSFSVNYGYTF
TRBV7-2	TRBD1	NA	TRBJ2-1	TGTGCCAGCAGCTCAGAAGGGGGCACCTACAATGAGCAGTTCTTC	CASSSEGGTYNEQFF